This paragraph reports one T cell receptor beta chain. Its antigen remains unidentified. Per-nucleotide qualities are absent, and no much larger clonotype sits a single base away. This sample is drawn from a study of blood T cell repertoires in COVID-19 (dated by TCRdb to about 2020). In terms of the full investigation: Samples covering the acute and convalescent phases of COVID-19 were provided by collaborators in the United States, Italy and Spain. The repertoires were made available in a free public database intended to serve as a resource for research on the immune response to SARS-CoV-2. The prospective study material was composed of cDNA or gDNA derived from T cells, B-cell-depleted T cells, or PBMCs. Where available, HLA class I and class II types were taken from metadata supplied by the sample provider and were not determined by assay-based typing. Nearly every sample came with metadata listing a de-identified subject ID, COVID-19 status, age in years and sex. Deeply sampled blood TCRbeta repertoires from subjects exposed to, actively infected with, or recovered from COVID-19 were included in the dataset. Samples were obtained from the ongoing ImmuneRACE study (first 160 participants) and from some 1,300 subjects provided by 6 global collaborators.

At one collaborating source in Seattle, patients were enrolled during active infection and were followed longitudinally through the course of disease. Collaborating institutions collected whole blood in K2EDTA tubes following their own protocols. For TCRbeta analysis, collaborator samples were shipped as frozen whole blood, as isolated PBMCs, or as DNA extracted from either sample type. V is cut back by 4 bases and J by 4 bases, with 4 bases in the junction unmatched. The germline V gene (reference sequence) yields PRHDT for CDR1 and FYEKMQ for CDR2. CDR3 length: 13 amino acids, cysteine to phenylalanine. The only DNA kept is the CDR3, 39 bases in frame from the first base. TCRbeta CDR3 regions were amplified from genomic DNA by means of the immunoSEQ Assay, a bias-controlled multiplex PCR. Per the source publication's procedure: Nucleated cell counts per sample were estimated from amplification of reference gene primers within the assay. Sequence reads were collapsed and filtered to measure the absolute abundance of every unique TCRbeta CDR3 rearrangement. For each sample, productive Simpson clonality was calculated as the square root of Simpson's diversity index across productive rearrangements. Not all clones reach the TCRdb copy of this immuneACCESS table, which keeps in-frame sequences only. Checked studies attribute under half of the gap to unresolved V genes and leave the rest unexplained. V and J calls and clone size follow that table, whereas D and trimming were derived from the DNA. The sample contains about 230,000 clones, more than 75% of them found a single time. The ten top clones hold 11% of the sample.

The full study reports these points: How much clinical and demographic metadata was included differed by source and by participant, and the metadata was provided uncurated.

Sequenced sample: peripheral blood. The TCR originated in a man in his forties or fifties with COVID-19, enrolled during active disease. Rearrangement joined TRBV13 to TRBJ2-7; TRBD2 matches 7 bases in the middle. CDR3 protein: CASSSGTTYEQYF. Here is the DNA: TGTGCCAGCAGCTCAGGGACTACTTACGAGCAGTACTTC.